This record concerns one TCR beta chain sequence. The sample belongs to a study of cytomegalovirus exposure and HLA in healthy donors. Germline CDR1 MDHEN, CDR2 SYDVKM. Trimming at V came to 5 bases and at J to 3 bases, leaving 5 bases not matched to a gene. CDR3 size: 15 residues. PCR primers comprised 60 Vbeta and 13 Jbeta primers. TCRdb keeps only in-frame clones here, not all; method: immunoSEQ multiplex PCR. The table has 180,000 or so clones, roughly 82% seen once. The V call is TRBV28, the J call TRBJ2-1; 9 bases are shared with TRBD2. Sequenced sample: PBMCs. The receptor was derived from a man aged 35 to 55 in good health and CMV-seronegative. Written as DNA, the CDR3 is TGTGCCAGCAGTGGAGCGGGGGGACGCTACAATGAGCAGTTCTTC. This encodes CASSGAGGRYNEQFF. Looking up the rest from reference TRBV28 and TRBJ2-1 gives the full variable domain: DVKVTQSSRYLVKRTGEKVFLECVQDMDHENMFWYRQDPGLGLRLIYFSYDVKMKEKGDIPEGYSVSREKKERFSLILESASTNQTSMYLCASSGAGGRYNEQFFGPGTRLTVL.